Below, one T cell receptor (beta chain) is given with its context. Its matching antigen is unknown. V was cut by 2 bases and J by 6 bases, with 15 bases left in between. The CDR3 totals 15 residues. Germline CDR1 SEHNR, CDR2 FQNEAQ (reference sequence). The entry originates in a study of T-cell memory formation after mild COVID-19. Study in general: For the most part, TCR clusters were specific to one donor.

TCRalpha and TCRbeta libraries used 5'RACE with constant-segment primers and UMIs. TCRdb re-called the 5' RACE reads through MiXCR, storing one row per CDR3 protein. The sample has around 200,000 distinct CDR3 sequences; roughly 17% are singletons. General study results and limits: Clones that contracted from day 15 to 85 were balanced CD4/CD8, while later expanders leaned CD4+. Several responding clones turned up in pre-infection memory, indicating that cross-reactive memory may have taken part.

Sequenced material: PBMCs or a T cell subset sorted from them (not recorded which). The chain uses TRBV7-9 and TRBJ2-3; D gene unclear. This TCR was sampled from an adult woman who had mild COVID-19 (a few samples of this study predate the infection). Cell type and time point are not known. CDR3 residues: CASSLMTGGSDTQYF. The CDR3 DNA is TGTGCCAGCAGCTTAATGACGGGTGGCTCGGATACGCAGTATTTT.